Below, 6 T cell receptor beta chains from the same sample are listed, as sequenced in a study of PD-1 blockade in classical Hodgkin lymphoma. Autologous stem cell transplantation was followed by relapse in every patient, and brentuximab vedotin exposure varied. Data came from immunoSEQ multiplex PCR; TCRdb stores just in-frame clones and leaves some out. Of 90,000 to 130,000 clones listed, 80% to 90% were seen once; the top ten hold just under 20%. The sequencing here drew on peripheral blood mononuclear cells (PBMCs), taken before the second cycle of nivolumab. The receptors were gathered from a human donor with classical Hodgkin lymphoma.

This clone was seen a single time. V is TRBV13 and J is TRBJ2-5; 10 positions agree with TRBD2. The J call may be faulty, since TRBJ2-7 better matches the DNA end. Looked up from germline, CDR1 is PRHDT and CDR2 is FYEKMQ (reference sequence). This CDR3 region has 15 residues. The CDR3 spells CASSLALAGDNEQYF. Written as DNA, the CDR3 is TGTGCCAGCAGCTTAGCCCTAGCGGGAGACAACGAGCAGTACTTC.

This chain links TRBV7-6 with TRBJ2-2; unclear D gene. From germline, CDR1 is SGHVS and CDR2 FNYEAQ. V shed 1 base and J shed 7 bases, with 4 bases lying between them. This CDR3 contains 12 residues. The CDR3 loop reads CASSLDVGELFF. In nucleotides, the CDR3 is TGTGCCAGCAGCTTAGATGTCGGGGAGCTGTTTTTT.

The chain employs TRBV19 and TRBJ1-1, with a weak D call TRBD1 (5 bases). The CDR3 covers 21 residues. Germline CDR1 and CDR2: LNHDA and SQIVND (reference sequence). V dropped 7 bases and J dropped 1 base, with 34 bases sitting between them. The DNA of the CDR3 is TGTGCCAGTACCCCCCTCTTTAACCGAGATGTCTGGGACCGAAGGAACACTGAAGCTTTCTTT. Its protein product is CASTPLFNRDVWDRRNTEAFF.

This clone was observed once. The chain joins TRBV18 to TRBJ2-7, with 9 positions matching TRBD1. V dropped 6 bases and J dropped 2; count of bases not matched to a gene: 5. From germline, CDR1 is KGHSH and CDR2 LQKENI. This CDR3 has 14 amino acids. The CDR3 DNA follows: TGTGCCAGCTCGACAGGGGGGGTCCCCTACGAGCAGTACTTC. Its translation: CASSTGGVPYEQYF.

The CDR3 DNA sequence: TGTGCCAGCAGGGACAGACTAGCGGGAACCTACGAGCAGTACTTC. Translation gives CASRDRLAGTYEQYF. This chain links TRBV6-1 with TRBJ2-7, with TRBD2 identical over 11 bases. Unmatched junction bases numbered 6, after V lost 6 bases and J lost 2 bases. The germline CDR1 and CDR2 sequences are MNHNS and SASEGT. The CDR3 runs to 15 residues.

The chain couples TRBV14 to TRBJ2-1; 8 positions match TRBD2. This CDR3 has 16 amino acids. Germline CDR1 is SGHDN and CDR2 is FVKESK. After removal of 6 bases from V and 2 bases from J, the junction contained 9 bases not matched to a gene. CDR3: CASSVLAGGPYNEQFF. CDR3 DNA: TGTGCCAGCAGTGTTTTGGCGGGAGGACCCTACAATGAGCAGTTCTTC.